This is a list of T cell receptor beta chains from one sample in a study of cytomegalovirus exposure and HLA in healthy donors. Libraries were prepared by immunoSEQ multiplex PCR; TCRdb keeps only in-frame clonotypes and omits some of them. Found here are tens of thousands of clones, approximately 93% of them singletons; the top ten hold around 3.3%. The material sequenced was PBMCs. The receptors originated from a woman aged 25 to 39 in good health and CMV-seronegative. Each CDR3 is given with its conserved first and last residue. The order of the fields is V gene, CDR3 length, clone size, J gene, D gene, CDR3 DNA, CDR3 protein. D genes are given only for firm matches. Part of the rows lack a size; the others show once, few, many or a class for expanded clones.

v_gene: TRBV5-6; len: 13; abundance: once; j_gene: TRBJ1-5; d_gene: -; CDR3nt: TGTGCCAGCGGGAACAGGAGAGATCAGCCCCAGCATTTT; CDR3aa: CASGNRRDQPQHF
v_gene: TRBV9; len: 14; abundance: once; j_gene: TRBJ1-2; d_gene: -; CDR3nt: TGTGCCAGCAGCCCGGGGGGTAAGGAATATGGCTACACCTTC; CDR3aa: CASSPGGKEYGYTF
v_gene: TRBV25-1; len: 15; abundance: -; j_gene: TRBJ2-1; d_gene: TRBD2; CDR3nt: TGTGCCAGCAGTGCTACCGGGACTAGCGTAGATGAGCAGTTCTTC; CDR3aa: CASSATGTSVDEQFF
v_gene: TRBV5-6; len: 15; abundance: -; j_gene: TRBJ1-4; d_gene: TRBD1; CDR3nt: TGTGCCAGCAGCTTGGGACAGGGGGCGGGGGAAAAACTGTTTTTT; CDR3aa: CASSLGQGAGEKLFF
v_gene: TRBV16; len: 14; abundance: -; j_gene: TRBJ2-5; d_gene: -; CDR3nt: TGTGCCAGCAACCACCGAGGGGGCCAAGAGACCCAGTACTTC; CDR3aa: CASNHRGGQETQYF
v_gene: TRBV5-8; len: 17; abundance: -; j_gene: TRBJ2-2; d_gene: TRBD1; CDR3nt: TGTGCCAGCAGCCCCGGGACAGGGGGTTGGAACACCGGGGAGCTGTTTTTT; CDR3aa: CASSPGTGGWNTGELFF
v_gene: TRBV18; len: 15; abundance: -; j_gene: TRBJ2-1; d_gene: TRBD2; CDR3nt: TGTGCCAGCTCACCAGGGGCGGGAGGAGACAATGAGCAGTTCTTC; CDR3aa: CASSPGAGGDNEQFF
v_gene: TRBV28; len: 17; abundance: -; j_gene: TRBJ1-2; d_gene: TRBD1; CDR3nt: TGTGCCAGCAGTTGGGGGTCAGGGGGAACGAGGGACTATGGCTACACCTTC; CDR3aa: CASSWGSGGTRDYGYTF
v_gene: TRBV9; len: 11; abundance: -; j_gene: TRBJ1-2; d_gene: -; CDR3nt: TGTGCCAGCAGCTCATACTCGGACGGGGCCTTC; CDR3aa: CASSSYSDGAF
v_gene: TRBV2; len: 14; abundance: -; j_gene: TRBJ1-4; d_gene: -; CDR3nt: TGTGCCAGCAGTGAAAGGACTTCCAATGAAAAACTGTTTTTT; CDR3aa: CASSERTSNEKLFF
v_gene: TRBV5-1; len: 15; abundance: -; j_gene: TRBJ2-3; d_gene: -; CDR3nt: TGCGCCAGCAGCTTAGGGCGGACTCCCACAGATACGCAGTATTTT; CDR3aa: CASSLGRTPTDTQYF
v_gene: TRBV6-4; len: 13; abundance: -; j_gene: TRBJ2-1; d_gene: -; CDR3nt: TGTGCCAGCAGTGACGGGAGTAACAATGAGCAGTTCTTC; CDR3aa: CASSDGSNNEQFF
v_gene: TRBV30; len: 15; abundance: -; j_gene: TRBJ1-1; d_gene: -; CDR3nt: TGTGCCTGGAGTGTAAGTTCGCCGACGGGCACTGAAGCTTTCTTT; CDR3aa: CAWSVSSPTGTEAFF
v_gene: TRBV3-2; len: 9; abundance: -; j_gene: TRBJ1-5; d_gene: -; CDR3nt: TGTGCCAGCAGCCATCACCAGCATTTT; CDR3aa: CASSHHQHF
v_gene: TRBV28; len: 13; abundance: -; j_gene: TRBJ1-2; d_gene: TRBD1; CDR3nt: TGTGCCAGCAGTGTAGGACAGGGAAGGGGCTACACCTTC; CDR3aa: CASSVGQGRGYTF
v_gene: TRBV11-2; len: 15; abundance: -; j_gene: TRBJ1-3; d_gene: -; CDR3nt: TGTGCCAGCAGCTTAGAGCATCGCGCTGGAAACACCATATATTTT; CDR3aa: CASSLEHRAGNTIYF
v_gene: TRBV30; len: 18; abundance: -; j_gene: TRBJ2-3; d_gene: -; CDR3nt: TGTGCCTGGAGTCCTAAATCCGGGGTAGTCCCTAGCACAGATACGCAGTATTTT; CDR3aa: CAWSPKSGVVPSTDTQYF
v_gene: TRBV7-3; len: 15; abundance: -; j_gene: TRBJ2-7; d_gene: TRBD2; CDR3nt: TGTGCCAGCAGCTTAAGGGGGACTAGCTCCTACGAGCAGTACTTC; CDR3aa: CASSLRGTSSYEQYF
v_gene: TRBV9; len: 13; abundance: -; j_gene: TRBJ1-1; d_gene: -; CDR3nt: TGTGCCAGCAGCGTAGTTGGGGCCGCTGAAGCTTTCTTT; CDR3aa: CASSVVGAAEAFF
v_gene: TRBV7-9; len: 14; abundance: -; j_gene: TRBJ2-7; d_gene: -; CDR3nt: TGTGCCAGCAGCTTAGATAGCCGGTCCCACGAGCAGTACTTC; CDR3aa: CASSLDSRSHEQYF
v_gene: TRBV7-9; len: 13; abundance: -; j_gene: TRBJ2-7; d_gene: -; CDR3nt: TGTGCCAGCAGCTTGACTGCCTCCTACGAGCAGTACTTC; CDR3aa: CASSLTASYEQYF
v_gene: TRBV2; len: 13; abundance: -; j_gene: TRBJ1-2; d_gene: -; CDR3nt: TGTGCCAGCACCCTGGGCGAATCCTATGGCTACACCTTC; CDR3aa: CASTLGESYGYTF
v_gene: TRBV27; len: 14; abundance: -; j_gene: TRBJ1-2; d_gene: TRBD1; CDR3nt: TGTGCCAGCAGTCCGGGACAGGGTTCCTATGGCTACACCTTT; CDR3aa: CASSPGQGSYGYTF
v_gene: TRBV6-5; len: 14; abundance: -; j_gene: TRBJ1-1; d_gene: -; CDR3nt: TGTGCCAGCAGTTACTCGGGGGGTGGCACTGAAGCTTTCTTT; CDR3aa: CASSYSGGGTEAFF
v_gene: TRBV9; len: 15; abundance: -; j_gene: TRBJ2-5; d_gene: -; CDR3nt: TGTGCCAGCAGCCCTCAACCAGGGATCGGGGAGACCCAGTACTTC; CDR3aa: CASSPQPGIGETQYF
v_gene: TRBV12-5; len: 13; abundance: -; j_gene: TRBJ1-2; d_gene: TRBD1; CDR3nt: TGTGCTAGTGGCACCGACAGGGGCTATGGCTACACCTTC; CDR3aa: CASGTDRGYGYTF
v_gene: TRBV5-1; len: 13; abundance: -; j_gene: TRBJ2-1; d_gene: -; CDR3nt: TGCGCCAGCAGCCCAGGGGTAGTAGAGGAGCAGTTCTTC; CDR3aa: CASSPGVVEEQFF
v_gene: TRBV30; len: 14; abundance: -; j_gene: TRBJ1-5; d_gene: -; CDR3nt: TGTGCCTGGAGTGTAAGCACGGGGGGACAGCCCCAGCATTTT; CDR3aa: CAWSVSTGGQPQHF
v_gene: TRBV7-9; len: 14; abundance: -; j_gene: TRBJ2-5; d_gene: -; CDR3nt: TGTGCCAGCAGCCCTCGGACAGAACAAGAGACCCAGTACTTC; CDR3aa: CASSPRTEQETQYF
v_gene: TRBV19; len: 15; abundance: once; j_gene: TRBJ2-3; d_gene: -; CDR3nt: TGTGCCAGTAGTACCGGGGGAAGTAGCACAGATACGCAGTATTTT; CDR3aa: CASSTGGSSTDTQYF
v_gene: TRBV7-3; len: 14; abundance: -; j_gene: TRBJ1-1; d_gene: -; CDR3nt: TGTGCCAGCAGCTTGGGCAGTTCGAACACTGAAGCTTTCTTT; CDR3aa: CASSLGSSNTEAFF
v_gene: TRBV19; len: 13; abundance: -; j_gene: TRBJ1-5; d_gene: -; CDR3nt: TGTGCCAGTAGTATCAGGGGTGAACAGCCCCAGCATTTT; CDR3aa: CASSIRGEQPQHF